This T cell receptor (beta chain) was found in a study of T-cell reconstitution after alpha-beta-depleted transplantation in children. Trimming pared 1 base from V and 7 bases from J, leaving 11 bases between. The CDR3 is 13 amino acids. Germline V gene lookup returns CDR1 LGHNA and CDR2 YSLEER. The library targeted TCRbeta and was prepared with unique molecular identifiers. In TCRdb, the PCR reads were re-called with MiXCR into one record per CDR3 protein. Seen here are hundreds of thousands of distinct CDR3 sequences, around 13% observed once, and the top ten hold 2% to 2.5%. This clonotype has a handful of counts. What it binds is not known. Study-wide results and caveats: Newly made T cells mostly supplied T-cell counts and diversity one year after transplant. The study reportedly traced alpha-beta T cells about two months after transplant to several hundred expanded graft clones. Surviving recipient T cells and thymic progenitors underlay high day-60 TCRbeta diversity in some patients.

The source was PBMCs, mostly from graft donor cells, collected 360 days after TCRalphabeta/CD19-depleted stem cell transplant. The J gene is TRBJ2-7, the V gene TRBV4-3, with unresolved D. The receptor's source is a male patient younger than 18 who had a stem cell transplant for acute myeloid leukemia, so the T cells may come from the graft donor. The CDR3 coding sequence is TGCGCCAGCAGCCAAGGACTCCTCGATGAGCAGTACTTC. This gives the protein CASSQGLLDEQYF.